Listed here are 3 T cell receptor beta chains from one sample, sequenced in a study of blood T cells in healthy people across ages. The use of a sample-barcoded 5' primer and a J-beta primer mix characterized a second PCR of about 7 to 12 cycles. TCRdb redid the calling of the 5' RACE reads with MiXCR, one entry per CDR3 protein. Of 580,000 or so distinct CDR3 sequences listed, roughly 43% are singletons. The sequenced sample consisted of blood. The receptor set was obtained from a man at least 80 years old in good health.

This clonotype was detected many times. Compared with germline, one end of the junction differs, possibly owing to a read error. This chain joins TRBV5-1 and TRBJ2-7, with D perhaps TRBD1 (5 bases). CDR3 length: 13 residues. The V gene's germline CDR1 is SGHRS and CDR2 YFSETQ. This CDR3 is CASSLDNSYEQYF. In nucleotides, the CDR3 is TGTGCCAGCAGTTTGGACAACTCCTACGAGCAGTACTTC.

Written as DNA, the CDR3 is TGCGCCAGCAGCCCGGGCACGATTAATTCACCCCTCCACTTT. It specifies CASSPGTINSPLHF. The rearrangement joins TRBV5-1 to TRBJ1-6, with D uncertain. Germline lookup yields CDR1 SGHRS and CDR2 YFSETQ. This CDR3 region has 14 residues. Deletions cut 4 bases from V and 6 bases from J, with 11 bases between.

This clonotype was observed a few times. This rearrangement joins TRBV28 to TRBJ2-7; 11 bases agree with TRBD1. With 4 bases clipped from V and 3 bases from J, the junction kept 5 bases outside the gene matches. Germline CDR1 reads MDHEN; CDR2 reads SYDVKM. This CDR3 comprises 15 residues. The CDR3 region has the DNA TGTGCCAGCAGTTCCCACGGGACAGGGGGCTACGAGCAGTACTTC. Protein sequence: CASSSHGTGGYEQYF. Variable domain in full (rest from reference TRBV28 and TRBJ2-7): DVKVTQSSRYLVKRTGEKVFLECVQDMDHENMFWYRQDPGLGLRLIYFSYDVKMKEKGDIPEGYSVSREKKERFSLILESASTNQTSMYLCASSSHGTGGYEQYFGPGTRLTVT.